Below, 14 T cell receptor beta chains from the same sample are listed, as sequenced in a study of cytomegalovirus exposure and HLA in healthy donors. Data came from immunoSEQ multiplex PCR; TCRdb stores just in-frame clones and leaves some out. The sample lists roughly 250,000 clones; 85% to 90% were seen once. Sequencing input: PBMCs. The receptor source for this set is a man between 18 and 35 years old in good health and CMV-seronegative.

J is TRBJ2-7 and V is TRBV2, with 9 bases lining up with TRBD1. This CDR3 is 16 amino acids long. V was pared by 3 bases and J by 9 bases, with 15 bases of the junction left unmatched. Germline V gives CDR1 SNHLY, CDR2 FYNNEI. CDR3 coding DNA: TGTGCCAGCAGTGATATGGGACAGGGAATCCCAAGTAGGCAGTACTTC. This sequence encodes CASSDMGQGIPSRQYF.

The chain recombines TRBV6-1 with TRBJ1-6; D is ambiguous. The V gene's germline CDR1 is MNHNS and CDR2 SASEGT. Trimming cost V 10 bases and J 13 bases, with 20 bases left between them. The CDR3 has 13 amino acids. CDR3 loop: CATSTTGLSPLHF. The CDR3 region has the DNA TGTGCCACCTCCACTACGGGGTTATCCCCCCTCCACTTT.

The V gene is TRBV5-1, the J gene TRBJ1-2; D is possibly TRBD1 (6 bases). With 3 bases removed from V and 7 bases from J, the gap between germline ends came to 16 bases. The V gene's germline CDR1 is SGHRS and CDR2 YFSETQ. This CDR3 contains 14 residues. The CDR3 sequence is CASSSTGSSGGYTF. In DNA, the CDR3 is TGCGCCAGCAGCTCCACAGGGTCTTCTGGTGGCTACACCTTC.

The chain carries TRBV10-3 and TRBJ2-2; 14 bases are a match to TRBD2. This CDR3 is 16 amino acids long. Germline V gives CDR1 ENHRY, CDR2 SYGVKD. The trim removed 6 bases at V and 6 bases at J, leaving 6 bases unmatched. The CDR3 loop reads CAIRLTTSGGAGELFF. The CDR3, as DNA: TGTGCCATCAGGCTGACGACTAGCGGGGGGGCCGGGGAGCTGTTTTTT.

This chain joins TRBV5-4 and TRBJ2-5, with a possible D match to TRBD2 (6 bases). Trimming pared 1 base from V and 1 base from J, leaving 17 bases between. CDR3 length: 17 residues. The germline V gene encodes CDR1 SGHNT and CDR2 YYREEE (reference sequence). CDR3 protein: CASSLFSASDAQETQYF. The CDR3 DNA reads as TGTGCCAGCAGCTTGTTTTCGGCTAGCGATGCCCAAGAGACCCAGTACTTC. The full variable domain, completed using reference TRBV5-4 and TRBJ2-5, is ETGVTQSPTHLIKTRGQQVTLRCSSQSGHNTVSWYQQALGQGPQFIFQYYREEENGRGNFPPRFSGLQFPNYSSELNVNALELDDSALYLCASSLFSASDAQETQYFGPGTRLLVL.

The V and J genes are TRBV7-2 and TRBJ2-3; TRBD1 agrees at 8 bases. The CDR3 spans 14 residues. The V and J ends lost 11 bases and 5 bases, in that order; junction bases with no gene match: 12. The V gene's germline CDR1 is SGHTA and CDR2 FQGNSA. Here the CDR3 reads CAGVPQGVLDTQYF. The CDR3 nucleotides are TGTGCCGGGGTCCCACAGGGGGTTCTAGATACGCAGTATTTT.

V and J are TRBV5-4 and TRBJ2-7; D is ambiguous. Germline V CDR1 and CDR2: SGHNT, YYREEE (reference sequence). V lost 5 bases and J 1 base, leaving 7 bases between the germline ends. This CDR3 contains 12 residues. In DNA form, the CDR3 reads TGTGCCAGCAGTGAGTTTTCCTACGAGCAGTACTTC. This gives the protein CASSEFSYEQYF.

V gene TRBV19 combines with J gene TRBJ1-3; 8 bases map to TRBD1. The trim removed 4 bases at V and 4 bases at J, leaving 24 bases unmatched. Germline V gene lookup returns CDR1 LNHDA and CDR2 SQIVND (reference sequence). This CDR3 spans 21 amino acids. CDR3 residues: CASSTTGTGMTTARLGNTIYF. Written as DNA, the CDR3 is TGTGCCAGTAGTACCACCGGGACAGGTATGACGACGGCTCGGCTCGGAAACACCATATATTTT. Full variable domain (rest looked up from reference TRBV19 and TRBJ1-3): DGGITQSPKYLFRKEGQNVTLSCEQNLNHDAMYWYRQDPGQGLRLIYYSQIVNDFQKGDIAEGYSVSREKKESFPLTVTSAQKNPTAFYLCASSTTGTGMTTARLGNTIYFGEGSWLTVV.

The chain uses TRBV29-1 and TRBJ1-2; 7 bases fit TRBD1. V lost 5 bases, J lost 4 bases, and 4 bases stayed unmatched. The germline V gene encodes CDR1 SQVTM and CDR2 ANQGSEA. The CDR3 has 12 amino acids. CDR3 DNA: TGCAGCGTTCGACAGGGACCCTATGGCTACACCTTC. Translation: CSVRQGPYGYTF.

The chain links TRBV5-1 to TRBJ2-7; TRBD1 is a possible D gene (6 bases). Trimming took off 3 bases at V and 0 bases at J, with 10 bases between the two ends. Per germline, CDR1 SGHRS and CDR2 YFSETQ. This CDR3 comprises 14 residues. CDR3 sequence (DNA): TGCGCCAGCAGCTACCGGGACATCTCCTACGAGCAGTACTTC. It specifies CASSYRDISYEQYF.

The chain is built from TRBV21-1 and TRBJ2-3; the table names TRBD2, a call not compared with the DNA. TRBV21-1 counts as a pseudogene. The CDR3 consists of 12 residues. The CDR3 loop is CASSKRFDTQYF. The DNA of the CDR3 is TGTGCCAGCAGCAAGAGGTTTGATACGCAGTATTTT.

The chain uses TRBV4-3 and TRBJ2-7, with TRBD1 matching 11 bases. CDR1 is LGHNA and CDR2 is YSLEER in the germline V gene. Trimming took 1 base from V and 6 from J; bases not matched to a gene: 5. The CDR3 runs 15 residues. The CDR3 nucleotides are TGCGCCAGCAGCCAAGTTATCGGACAGGGGGCCGAGCAGTACTTC. Translation gives CASSQVIGQGAEQYF.

This clone was observed a few times. The chain carries TRBV7-9 and TRBJ1-2; D is ambiguous. Germline V gene lookup returns CDR1 SEHNR and CDR2 FQNEAQ (reference sequence). Trimming pared 4 bases from V and 5 bases from J, leaving 11 bases between. This CDR3 is 13 amino acids long. The CDR3 coding sequence is TGTGCCAGCAGCTCGCCCGACTCATATGGCTACACCTTC. Its translation: CASSSPDSYGYTF.

V and J are TRBV27 and TRBJ1-6; D possibly corresponds to TRBD1 (5 bases). This CDR3 has 15 amino acids. Germline CDR1 MNHEY, CDR2 SMNVEV (reference sequence). V was trimmed by 0 bases and J by 5 bases, leaving 8 bases between them. The CDR3 loop is CASSLSIQDNSPLHF. The CDR3 DNA reads as TGTGCCAGCAGTTTATCGATACAGGATAATTCACCCCTCCACTTT.